The rows below give T cell receptor beta chains drawn from one sample of a study of neurological immune-mediated disorders. Using its own MiXCR run on the 5' RACE reads, TCRdb lists one record per CDR3 protein. The sample has roughly 49,000 distinct CDR3 sequences; about an eighth are singletons. Material for sequencing was PBMCs. The receptors here all came from a male donor with HTLV-1-associated myelopathy (HAM/TSP). Both conserved end residues are part of each CDR3. A D gene is named only where the DNA matches it firmly. Expanded clones are given a class, and other clones once, few, many or no size at all.

V	J	D	size	CDR3	DNA
TRBV3-1	TRBJ2-7	NA	many	CASSSLVVDEQYF	TGTGCCAGCAGCAGCTTGGTGGTGGACGAGCAGTACTTC
TRBV10-3	TRBJ1-1	NA	many	CAISEPQITGEAFF	TGTGCCATCAGTGAGCCACAAATTACAGGGGAAGCTTTCTTT
TRBV20-1	TRBJ1-1	NA	many	CSARRVNTEAFF	TGCAGTGCTCGTCGGGTGAACACTGAAGCTTTCTTT
TRBV6-1	TRBJ2-7	TRBD2	many	CASRAGTSGPRYF	TGTGCCAGCCGGGCAGGGACTAGCGGGCCTCGGTACTTC
TRBV5-1	TRBJ2-2	NA	NA	CASSLMNGELFF	TGCGCCAGCAGCTTGATGAACGGGGAGCTGTTTTTT
TRBV5-1	TRBJ1-5	TRBD1	many	CASSPGQGGQPQHF	TGCGCCAGCAGCCCAGGACAGGGTGGACAGCCCCAGCATTTT
TRBV5-6	TRBJ2-1	NA	NA	CASSFGGPFNEQFF	TGTGCCAGCAGCTTTGGGGGACCATTCAATGAGCAGTTCTTC
TRBV5-6	TRBJ2-7	NA	many	CASSLFTVSYEQYF	TGTGCCAGCAGCTTGTTTACGGTCTCCTACGAGCAGTACTTC
TRBV6-5	TRBJ1-5	NA	many	CASSRLGLGQPQHF	TGTGCCAGCAGTAGACTTGGTCTGGGGCAGCCCCAGCATTTT
TRBV5-1	TRBJ2-3	TRBD2	many	CASSLGTTSTDTQYF	TGCGCCAGCAGCCTGGGGACTACGTCCACAGATACGCAGTATTTT
TRBV6-5	TRBJ1-4	TRBD1	many	CASSYSPGQLKEKLFF	TGTGCCAGCAGTTACTCACCGGGACAGCTGAAGGAAAAACTGTTTTTT
TRBV20-1	TRBJ2-7	TRBD2	many	CSARDGGGNPYEQYF	TGCAGTGCTAGAGATGGCGGGGGGAACCCCTACGAGCAGTACTTC
TRBV11-2	TRBJ2-7	NA	many	CASSFSEGGQYF	TGTGCCAGCAGCTTTTCTGAGGGCGGGCAGTACTTC
TRBV7-7	TRBJ1-4	NA	few	CASSFSPVEKLFF	TGTGCTAGCAGCTTTTCCCCGGTAGAAAAACTGTTTTTT
TRBV20-1	TRBJ1-1	NA	many	CSATGQSNFGEAFF	TGCAGTGCTACTGGACAGTCTAATTTCGGTGAAGCTTTCTTT
TRBV20-1	TRBJ1-1	NA	many	CSARALGRQAFF	TGCAGTGCTAGAGCTCTGGGTAGGCAAGCTTTCTTT
TRBV28	TRBJ2-3	TRBD2	many	CASSLITSGLTDTQYF	TGTGCCAGCAGTTTGATTACTAGCGGGCTCACAGATACGCAGTATTTT
TRBV9	TRBJ2-1	NA	many	CVSSVGAEAGEQFF	TGTGTCAGCAGCGTAGGGGCGGAAGCTGGTGAGCAGTTCTTC
TRBV5-1	TRBJ2-7	NA	many	CASSSTIGTIEQYF	TGCGCCAGCAGCTCCACGATCGGGACAATCGAGCAGTACTTC
TRBV29-1	TRBJ2-3	TRBD2	many	CSVVLAGGATDTQYF	TGCAGCGTTGTCCTAGCGGGGGGGGCGACAGATACGCAGTATTTT
TRBV9	TRBJ2-3	TRBD2	many	CASSVVGGGRDTQYF	TGTGCCAGCAGCGTAGTCGGCGGGGGGCGGGATACGCAGTATTTT
TRBV5-6	TRBJ1-1	NA	many	CASSPGRLNTEAFF	TGTGCCAGCAGCCCTGGACGGTTGAACACTGAAGCTTTCTTT
TRBV5-1	TRBJ2-1	TRBD1	many	CASSRQGFRDEQFF	TGCGCCAGCAGCCGACAGGGCTTCCGCGATGAGCAGTTCTTC
TRBV21-1	TRBJ2-6	NA	many	CASSKGGGPKYSGANVLTF	TGTGCCAGCAGCAAAGGGGGGGGGCCAAAATACTCTGGGGCCAACGTCCTGACTTTC
TRBV4-1	TRBJ1-3	NA	NA	CASSQDSGARNTIYF	TGCGCCAGCAGCCAAGATTCCGGGGCCCGAAACACCATATATTTT
TRBV20-1	TRBJ1-2	NA	many	CSATQPQFGYGYTF	TGCAGTGCTACCCAACCCCAGTTTGGCTATGGCTACACCTTC
TRBV27	TRBJ1-2	TRBD1	many	CASSSSLLGGAGYTF	TGTGCCAGCAGCTCATCGCTCCTAGGGGGCGCGGGCTACACCTTC
TRBV20-1	TRBJ2-2	TRBD2	many	CSARPAGDRSTGELFF	TGCAGTGCTAGACCCGCGGGAGACCGGAGCACCGGGGAGCTGTTTTTT
TRBV12-3/TRBV12-4	TRBJ1-1	NA	many	CASLQDGVNTEAFF	TGTGCCAGCCTACAGGACGGGGTGAACACTGAAGCTTTCTTT
TRBV5-6	TRBJ2-3	TRBD1	many	CASSWPDRATADTQYF	TGTGCCAGCAGCTGGCCGGACAGGGCGACGGCAGATACGCAGTATTTT
TRBV5-6	TRBJ2-3	NA	many	CASTAKLGTDTQYF	TGTGCCAGCACAGCTAAACTCGGCACAGATACGCAGTATTTT
TRBV7-2	TRBJ2-5	NA	many	CASSLGGWGAQYF	TGTGCCAGCAGCTTAGGGGGGTGGGGGGCCCAGTACTTC
TRBV12-3/TRBV12-4	TRBJ2-2	NA	many	CASSPRAITGELFF	TGTGCCAGCAGTCCTAGGGCTATCACCGGGGAGCTGTTTTTT
TRBV11-2	TRBJ1-2	TRBD1	many	CASSFRTGGWGGYTF	TGTGCCAGCAGCTTTCGGACAGGGGGCTGGGGTGGCTACACCTTC
TRBV7-2	TRBJ2-7	TRBD2	many	CASSPGLAGALSYEQYF	TGTGCCAGCAGCCCGGGACTAGCGGGGGCCCTCTCCTACGAGCAGTACTTC
TRBV7-2	TRBJ2-5	NA	many	CASSPRTAQETQYF	TGTGCCAGCAGCCCTCGGACAGCTCAAGAGACCCAGTACTTC
TRBV20-1	TRBJ2-7	NA	NA	CSATRKENYEQYF	TGCAGTGCCACACGGAAAGAAAACTACGAGCAGTACTTC
TRBV7-2	TRBJ1-5	NA	many	CASSLRAGSNQPQHF	TGTGCCAGCAGCTTACGGGCAGGGAGCAATCAGCCCCAGCATTTT
TRBV7-2	TRBJ2-5	NA	many	CASSPTRKETQYF	TGTGCCAGCAGCCCCACCCGGAAGGAGACCCAGTACTTC
TRBV12-3/TRBV12-4	TRBJ2-2	NA	NA	CASTRVAVTGELFF	TGTGCCAGCACCCGAGTAGCGGTTACCGGGGAGCTGTTTTTT
TRBV9	TRBJ2-1	NA	few	CASGNLGSSYNEQFF	TGTGCCAGCGGCAACCTGGGAAGCTCCTACAATGAGCAGTTCTTC
TRBV11-2	TRBJ2-3	NA	few	CASSLDSLGADTQYF	TGTGCCAGCAGCTTAGACAGCCTGGGAGCAGATACGCAGTATTTT
TRBV4-3	TRBJ2-1	TRBD2	many	CASSQDRLAESEQFF	TGCGCCAGCAGCCAAGATCGACTAGCTGAGTCTGAGCAGTTCTTC
TRBV4-3	TRBJ2-5	NA	many	CASSQDFTGQETQYF	TGCGCCAGCAGCCAAGATTTCACAGGACAAGAGACCCAGTACTTC
TRBV5-1	TRBJ2-2	NA	many	CASRRTEGTGELFF	TGCGCCAGCAGACGAACAGAAGGGACCGGGGAGCTGTTTTTT
TRBV5-1	TRBJ1-1	TRBD1	many	CASRSGVGQGGITEAFF	TGCGCCAGCAGATCAGGGGTCGGACAGGGGGGCATCACTGAAGCTTTCTTT
TRBV12-3/TRBV12-4	TRBJ1-1	TRBD1	many	CASSSTGGRAFF	TGTGCCAGCAGCAGCACAGGGGGTAGAGCTTTCTTT
TRBV20-1	TRBJ2-7	TRBD1	many	CSAPGQGGYEQYF	TGCAGTGCTCCCGGACAGGGCGGCTACGAGCAGTACTTC
TRBV10-3	TRBJ2-7	NA	many	CATISNYGSGYEQYF	TGTGCCACCATCTCCAATTATGGGTCGGGATACGAGCAGTACTTC
TRBV7-8	TRBJ2-7	TRBD1	many	CASSFLGDRGSEQYF	TGTGCCAGCAGCTTCTTGGGGGACAGGGGAAGCGAGCAGTACTTC
TRBV6-5	TRBJ2-1	NA	many	CASSYWAGRNNEQFF	TGTGCCAGCAGTTACTGGGCAGGGAGGAACAATGAGCAGTTCTTC